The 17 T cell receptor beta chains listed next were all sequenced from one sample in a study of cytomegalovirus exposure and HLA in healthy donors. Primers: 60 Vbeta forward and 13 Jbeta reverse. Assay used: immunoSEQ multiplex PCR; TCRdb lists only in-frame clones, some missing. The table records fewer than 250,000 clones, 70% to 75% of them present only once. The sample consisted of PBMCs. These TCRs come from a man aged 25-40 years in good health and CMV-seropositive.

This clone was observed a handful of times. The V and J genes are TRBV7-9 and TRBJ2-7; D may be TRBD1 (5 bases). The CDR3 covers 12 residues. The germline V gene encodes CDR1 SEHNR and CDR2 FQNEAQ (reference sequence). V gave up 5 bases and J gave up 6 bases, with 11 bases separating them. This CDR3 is CASSSQGTEQYF. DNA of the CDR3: TGTGCCAGCAGCAGCCAGGGTACCGAGCAGTACTTC. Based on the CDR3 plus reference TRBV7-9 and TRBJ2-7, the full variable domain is DTGVSQNPRHKITKRGQNVTFRCDPISEHNRLYWYRQTLGQGPEFLTYFQNEAQLEKSRLLSDRFSAERPKGSFSTLEIQRTEQGDSAMYLCASSSQGTEQYFGPGTRLTVT.

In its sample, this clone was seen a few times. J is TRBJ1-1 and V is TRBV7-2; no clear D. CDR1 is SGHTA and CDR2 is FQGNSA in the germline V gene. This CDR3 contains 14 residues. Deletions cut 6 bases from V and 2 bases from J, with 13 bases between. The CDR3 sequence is CASRPTLANTEAFF. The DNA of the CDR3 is TGTGCCAGCAGACCGACTCTGGCCAACACTGAAGCTTTCTTT.

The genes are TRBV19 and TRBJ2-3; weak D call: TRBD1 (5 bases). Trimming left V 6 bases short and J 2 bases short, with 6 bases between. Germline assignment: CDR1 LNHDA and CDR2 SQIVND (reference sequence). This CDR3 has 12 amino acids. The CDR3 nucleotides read TGTGCCAGTAGGGACACCACAGATACGCAGTATTTT. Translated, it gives CASRDTTDTQYF.

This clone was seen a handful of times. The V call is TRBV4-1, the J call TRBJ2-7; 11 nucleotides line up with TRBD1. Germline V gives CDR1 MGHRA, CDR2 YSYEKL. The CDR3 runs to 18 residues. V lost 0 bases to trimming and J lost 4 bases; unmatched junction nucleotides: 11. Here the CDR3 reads CASSQDTGQGARFYEQYF. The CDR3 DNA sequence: TGCGCCAGCAGCCAAGATACAGGACAGGGGGCGAGGTTTTACGAGCAGTACTTC.

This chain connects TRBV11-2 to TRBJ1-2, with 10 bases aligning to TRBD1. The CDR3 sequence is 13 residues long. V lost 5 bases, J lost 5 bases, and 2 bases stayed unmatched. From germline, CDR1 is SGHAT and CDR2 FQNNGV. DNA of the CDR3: TGTGCCAGCAGCCGGGGACAGGGGTATGGCTACACCTTC. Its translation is CASSRGQGYGYTF.

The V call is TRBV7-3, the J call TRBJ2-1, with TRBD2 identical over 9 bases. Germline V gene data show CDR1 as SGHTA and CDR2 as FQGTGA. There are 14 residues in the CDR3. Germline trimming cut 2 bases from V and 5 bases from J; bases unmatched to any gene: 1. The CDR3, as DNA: TGTGCCAGCAGCTTAGCGGGGGGGGACAATGAGCAGTTCTTC. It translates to CASSLAGGDNEQFF.

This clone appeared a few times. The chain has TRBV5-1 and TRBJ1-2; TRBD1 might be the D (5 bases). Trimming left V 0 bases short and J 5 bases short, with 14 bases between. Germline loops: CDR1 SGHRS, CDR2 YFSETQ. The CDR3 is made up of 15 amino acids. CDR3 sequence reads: CASSLGSGVDYGYTF. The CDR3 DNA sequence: TGCGCCAGCAGCTTGGGATCGGGGGTCGATTATGGCTACACCTTC.

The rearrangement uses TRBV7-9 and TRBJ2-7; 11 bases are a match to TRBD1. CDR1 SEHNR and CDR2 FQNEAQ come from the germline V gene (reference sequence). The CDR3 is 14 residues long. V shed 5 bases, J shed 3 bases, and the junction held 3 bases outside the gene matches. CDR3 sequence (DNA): TGTGCCAGCAGCCCGGACAGGGGGCTCTACGAGCAGTACTTC. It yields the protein CASSPDRGLYEQYF. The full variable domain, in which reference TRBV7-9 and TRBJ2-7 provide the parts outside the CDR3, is DTGVSQNPRHKITKRGQNVTFRCDPISEHNRLYWYRQTLGQGPEFLTYFQNEAQLEKSRLLSDRFSAERPKGSFSTLEIQRTEQGDSAMYLCASSPDRGLYEQYFGPGTRLTVT.

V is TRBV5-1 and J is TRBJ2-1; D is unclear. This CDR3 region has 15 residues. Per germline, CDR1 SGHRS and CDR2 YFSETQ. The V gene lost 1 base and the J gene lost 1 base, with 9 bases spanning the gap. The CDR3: CASSLRRLSYNEQFF. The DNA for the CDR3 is TGCGCCAGCAGCTTGAGGCGGCTATCCTACAATGAGCAGTTCTTC.

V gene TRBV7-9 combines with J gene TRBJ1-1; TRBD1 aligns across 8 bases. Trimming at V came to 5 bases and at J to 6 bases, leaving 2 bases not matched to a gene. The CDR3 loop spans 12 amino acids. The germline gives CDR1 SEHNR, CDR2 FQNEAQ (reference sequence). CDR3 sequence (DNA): TGTGCCAGCAGCCCAGGGGGCTCTGAAGCTTTCTTT. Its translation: CASSPGGSEAFF.

The chain's CDR3 is CASSLGQGGRNEQFF. CDR3 nucleotides: TGTGCCAGCAGCTTAGGACAGGGCGGTCGCAATGAGCAGTTCTTC. This chain joins TRBV7-2 and TRBJ2-1; 7 nucleotides line up with TRBD1. Germline loops: CDR1 SGHTA, CDR2 FQGNSA. This CDR3 comprises 15 residues. V lost 1 base and J lost 6; bases outside the gene matches: 6.

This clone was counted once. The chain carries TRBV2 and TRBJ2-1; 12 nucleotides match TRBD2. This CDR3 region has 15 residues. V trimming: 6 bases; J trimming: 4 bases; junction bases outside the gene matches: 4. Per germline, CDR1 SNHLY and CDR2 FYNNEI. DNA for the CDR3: TGTGCCAGCAGCCCAACTAGCGGGAGGTACAATGAGCAGTTCTTC. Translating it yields CASSPTSGRYNEQFF.

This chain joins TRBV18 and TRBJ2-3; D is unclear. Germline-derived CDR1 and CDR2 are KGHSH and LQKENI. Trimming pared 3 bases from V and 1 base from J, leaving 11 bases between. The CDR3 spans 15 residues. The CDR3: CASSPELLGTDTQYF. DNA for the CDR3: TGTGCCAGCTCACCCGAACTCCTTGGCACAGATACGCAGTATTTT.

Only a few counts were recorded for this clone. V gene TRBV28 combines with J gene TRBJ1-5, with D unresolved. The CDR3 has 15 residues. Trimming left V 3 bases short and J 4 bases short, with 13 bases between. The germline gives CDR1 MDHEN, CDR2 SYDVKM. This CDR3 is CASSFEAEPNQPQHF. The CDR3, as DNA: TGTGCCAGCAGTTTCGAGGCGGAACCTAATCAGCCCCAGCATTTT.

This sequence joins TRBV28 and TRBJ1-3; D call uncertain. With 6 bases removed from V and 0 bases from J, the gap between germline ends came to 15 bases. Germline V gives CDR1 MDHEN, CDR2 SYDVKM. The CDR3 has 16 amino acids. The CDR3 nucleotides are TGTGCCAGCAGCCCCCGAGGGCGAAGCTCTGGAAACACCATATATTTT. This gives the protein CASSPRGRSSGNTIYF.

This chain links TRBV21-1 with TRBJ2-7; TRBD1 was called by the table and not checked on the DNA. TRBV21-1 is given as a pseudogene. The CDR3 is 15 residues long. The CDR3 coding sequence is TGTGCCAGCAGCAAAGTTCGGACACGGAGCTACGAGCAGTACTTC. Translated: CASSKVRTRSYEQYF.

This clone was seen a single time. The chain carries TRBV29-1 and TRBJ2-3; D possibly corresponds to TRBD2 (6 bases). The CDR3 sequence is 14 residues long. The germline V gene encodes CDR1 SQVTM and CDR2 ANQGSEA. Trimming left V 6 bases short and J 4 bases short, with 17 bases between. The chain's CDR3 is CSVRGRGMADTQYF. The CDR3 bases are TGCAGCGTGCGCGGACGGGGGATGGCAGATACGCAGTATTTT.